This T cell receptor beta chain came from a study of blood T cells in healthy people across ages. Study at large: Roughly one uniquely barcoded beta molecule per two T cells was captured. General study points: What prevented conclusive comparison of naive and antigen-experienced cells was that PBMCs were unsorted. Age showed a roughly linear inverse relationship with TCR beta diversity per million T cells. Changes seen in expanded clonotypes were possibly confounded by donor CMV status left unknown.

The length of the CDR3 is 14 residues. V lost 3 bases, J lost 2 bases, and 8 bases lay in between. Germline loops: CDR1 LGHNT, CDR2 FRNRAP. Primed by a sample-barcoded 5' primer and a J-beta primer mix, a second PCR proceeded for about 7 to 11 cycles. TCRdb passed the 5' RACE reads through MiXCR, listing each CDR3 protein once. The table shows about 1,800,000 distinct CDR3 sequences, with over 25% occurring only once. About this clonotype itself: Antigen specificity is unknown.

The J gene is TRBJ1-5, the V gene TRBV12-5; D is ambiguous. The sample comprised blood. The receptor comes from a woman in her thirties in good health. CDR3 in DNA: TGTGCTAGTGGTTTTGTGGGTGGCAATCAGCCCCAGCATTTT. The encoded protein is CASGFVGGNQPQHF. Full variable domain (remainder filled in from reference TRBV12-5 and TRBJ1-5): DARVTQTPRHKVTEMGQEVTMRCQPILGHNTVFWYRQTMMQGLELLAYFRNRAPLDDSGMPKDRFSAEMPDATLATLKIQPSEPRDSAVYFCASGFVGGNQPQHFGDGTRLSIL.